The 18 T cell receptor beta chains in this list originate from one sample, sequenced in a study of T cells in Graves' hyperthyroidism and ophthalmopathy. Regions amplified from RNA transcripts were the TCR beta CDR3 regions. TCR CDR3 underwent first-round RT-PCR with the HTBI primer set. TCRdb fed the multiplex PCR reads into MiXCR, producing one record per CDR3 protein. The table lists about 640,000 distinct CDR3 sequences, roughly 20% of them singletons. The sequenced sample was blood. The receptors derive from a young man with Graves' ophthalmopathy.

This clonotype was recorded a few times. This chain joins TRBV28 and TRBJ2-5, with a possible D match to TRBD1 (6 bases). The CDR3 contains 14 residues. Germline CDR1 and CDR2: MDHEN and SYDVKM. V was pared by 5 bases and J by 5 bases, with 15 bases between. This chain's CDR3 is CASSPQGRGETQYF. CDR3 coding DNA: TGTGCCAGCAGTCCACAGGGACGAGGGGAGACCCAGTACTTC.

This clonotype came up many times. The J gene is TRBJ2-1, the V gene TRBV7-9; 8 positions match TRBD2. The CDR3 covers 15 residues. The V and J ends lost 0 bases and 5 bases, in that order; junction bases with no gene match: 3. Germline V gives CDR1 SEHNR, CDR2 FQNEAQ (reference sequence). CDR3 region: CASSLAGTSDNEQFF. As DNA, the CDR3 is TGTGCCAGCAGCTTAGCCGGGACTAGTGACAATGAGCAGTTCTTC. The whole variable domain, filled in from reference TRBV7-9 and TRBJ2-1, reads DTGVSQNPRHKITKRGQNVTFRCDPISEHNRLYWYRQTLGQGPEFLTYFQNEAQLEKSRLLSDRFSAERPKGSFSTLEIQRTEQGDSAMYLCASSLAGTSDNEQFFGPGTRLTVL.

This clonotype has only a few counts. The CDR3 region has the DNA TGTGCCACCAGTGATTCGGGGACAGGGAGTCGCAATGAGCAGTTCTTC. It is translated as CATSDSGTGSRNEQFF. V is TRBV24-1 and J is TRBJ2-1, with 9 bases aligning to TRBD1. Germline CDR1 reads KGHDR; CDR2 reads SFDVKD. Trimming removed 2 bases from V and 6 bases from J; junction bases left unmatched: 7. The CDR3 has 16 amino acids.

This clonotype was recorded many times. The chain joins TRBV28 to TRBJ2-7; no definite D call. This CDR3 comprises 11 residues. CDR1 and CDR2 from the germline V gene are MDHEN and SYDVKM. With 6 bases removed from V and 4 bases from J, the gap between germline ends came to 7 bases. In DNA, the CDR3 is TGTGCCAGCAGCCAACCTTACGAGCAGTACTTC. Protein sequence: CASSQPYEQYF.

This clonotype was recorded a few times. This sequence joins TRBV5-1 and TRBJ2-1; D tentatively reads TRBD1 or TRBD2 (5 bases each). The CDR3 spans 11 residues. Germline CDR1 SGHRS, CDR2 YFSETQ. V lost 7 bases, J lost 8 bases, and 10 bases lay in between. CDR3 protein: CASGGSHEQFF. The CDR3 region has the DNA TGCGCCAGCGGGGGATCACATGAGCAGTTCTTC.

The chain links TRBV19 to TRBJ2-1, with 10 bases fitting TRBD2. In germline, CDR1 is LNHDA, CDR2 SQIVND (reference sequence). This CDR3 is built from 17 residues. Germline trimming cut 0 bases from V and 4 bases from J; bases unmatched to any gene: 6. CDR3 in amino acids: CASSIESWTSGYNEQFF. The CDR3 DNA is TGTGCCAGTAGTATAGAGTCTTGGACTAGCGGATACAATGAGCAGTTCTTC.

This chain links TRBV2 with TRBJ2-1, with D tentatively TRBD1 (5 bases). Germline CDR1 SNHLY, CDR2 FYNNEI. This CDR3 is 15 amino acids long. V gave up 5 bases and J gave up 3 bases, with 14 bases separating them. The chain's CDR3 is CASSLKGVIYNEQFF. The CDR3 DNA reads as TGTGCCAGCAGTCTTAAAGGGGTTATCTACAATGAGCAGTTCTTC.

Ten or more counts support this clonotype. The chain combines TRBV6-1 with TRBJ1-2; D ambiguous. The CDR3 has 14 amino acids. Germline values: CDR1 MNHNS, CDR2 SASEGT. The germline V and J ends were trimmed by 4 bases and 0 bases, with 9 bases remaining between them. CDR3 protein: CASSVTGTNYGYTF. CDR3 nucleotides: TGTGCCAGCAGTGTGACCGGGACTAACTATGGCTACACCTTC.

This clonotype was seen at least ten times. The chain carries TRBV3-1 and TRBJ1-1, with TRBD1 matching over 7 bases. This CDR3 region has 15 residues. The V and J ends lost 5 bases and 0 bases, in that order; junction bases with no gene match: 6. In germline, CDR1 is LGHDT, CDR2 YNNKEL (reference sequence). CDR3 protein: CASSGTTGLNTEAFF. CDR3 coding DNA: TGTGCCAGCAGCGGTACGACAGGGCTGAACACTGAAGCTTTCTTT.

This sequence joins TRBV5-1 and TRBJ2-1, with 10 nucleotides matching TRBD1. The germline CDR1 and CDR2 sequences are SGHRS and YFSETQ. The CDR3 is made up of 16 amino acids. The junction had 11 bases not matched to a gene; V was cut back by 3 bases and J by 8 bases. The CDR3 sequence: CASSSLPGQGLDEQFF. The CDR3 bases are TGCGCCAGCAGCTCATTACCGGGACAGGGGCTCGATGAGCAGTTCTTC.

About this clonotype: This may stem from a read error, because a much larger clone lies one nucleotide away. The gene calls are TRBV2 and TRBJ2-1; 14 bases fit TRBD2. With the DNA end fitting TRBJ2-7 better, the J assignment may be wrong. CDR3 length: 15 amino acids. The germline CDR1 and CDR2 sequences are SNHLY and FYNNEI. CDR3 nucleotides: TGTGCCAGCAGTGCTGGGACTAGCGGGAGTAATGAGCAGTACTTC. Translating gives CASSAGTSGSNEQYF.

This clonotype was counted many times. The chain uses TRBV6-2 or TRBV6-3 and TRBJ2-7; TRBD2 matches at 11 bases. V trimming: 2 bases; J trimming: 5 bases; junction bases outside the gene matches: 14. The CDR3 totals 18 residues. The germline V gene encodes CDR1 MNHEY and CDR2 SVGEGT. DNA of the CDR3: TGTGCCAGCAGTTACCGTCTCGAAACTAGCGGGAGTATAAACGAGCAGTACTTC. Translation gives CASSYRLETSGSINEQYF.

In its sample, this clonotype was seen many times. J is TRBJ2-7 and V is TRBV30; 8 bases fit TRBD1. Per the germline V gene, CDR1 is GTSNPN and CDR2 is SVGIG (reference sequence). The J segment lost 5 bases and the V segment lost 0 bases, leaving 6 bases of the junction unmatched. This CDR3 has 14 amino acids. CDR3 sequence reads: CAWSVTGGKNEQYF. The CDR3 DNA is TGTGCCTGGAGTGTTACAGGGGGGAAGAACGAGCAGTACTTC.

This clonotype has at least ten counts. This chain connects TRBV2 to TRBJ2-5; tentatively, D is TRBD2 (6 bases). Germline V CDR1 and CDR2: SNHLY, FYNNEI. V was pared by 4 bases and J by 7 bases, with 13 bases between. There are 13 residues in the CDR3. DNA for the CDR3: TGTGCCAGCAGTGGCGGGACCCCGGGGACCCAGTACTTC. It is translated as CASSGGTPGTQYF.

This chain uses TRBV27 with TRBJ2-2; D is unresolved. CDR3 length equals 12 residues. Germline CDR1 is MNHEY and CDR2 is SMNVEV (reference sequence). Between the trimmed V and J ends, which lost 3 bases and 4 bases, there was a span of 3 bases. CDR3 residues: CASSFPTGELFF. CDR3 DNA: TGTGCCAGCAGTTTCCCCACCGGGGAGCTGTTTTTT.

This clonotype has only a few counts. The chain carries TRBV19 and TRBJ2-2, with D perhaps TRBD2 (6 bases). This CDR3 comprises 15 residues. Trimming removed 11 bases from V and 8 bases from J, with 24 bases in between. Germline V lookup: CDR1 LNHDA, CDR2 SQIVND (reference sequence). CDR3 bases: TGTGCCGCAGGGAATCGGGACCCTCGGGGGGGGGAGCTGTTTTTT. Translating gives CAAGNRDPRGGELFF.

V gene TRBV10-3 combines with J gene TRBJ1-5, with TRBD1 matching 10 bases. V shed 10 bases, J shed 4 bases, and the junction held 4 bases outside the gene matches. From germline, CDR1 is ENHRY and CDR2 SYGVKD. The CDR3 has 13 amino acids. The CDR3 DNA follows: TGTGCCAACGGACAGGGGGTAAATCAGCCCCAGCATTTT. Translating it yields CANGQGVNQPQHF.

This clonotype occurred a few times. This chain links TRBV9 with TRBJ1-1; D is perhaps TRBD1 (5 bases). Trimming stripped 4 bases from V and 11 bases from J, with 21 bases between. The CDR3 runs 14 residues. The germline CDR1 and CDR2 sequences are SGDLS and YYNGEE. CDR3 residues: CASSPLQGEFEAFF. CDR3 in DNA: TGTGCCAGCAGCCCACTCCAAGGGGAGTTCGAGGCTTTCTTT.